Listed here are 3 T cell receptor beta chains from one sample, sequenced in a study of blood T cell repertoires in COVID-19. The data were produced by immunoSEQ multiplex PCR, yet TCRdb's version contains in-frame clones alone and is incomplete. The repertoire holds more than 45,000 clones, about 83% seen once, with 7% to 10% in the top ten. The sample taken for sequencing was peripheral blood. These receptors all stem from an elderly man in a cohort sampled during active COVID-19.

This rearrangement joins TRBV5-1 to TRBJ2-3; D gene ambiguous. Germline CDR1 SGHRS, CDR2 YFSETQ. With 2 bases removed from V and 4 bases from J, the gap between germline ends came to 11 bases. This CDR3 spans 14 amino acids. In DNA, the CDR3 is TGCGCCAGCAGCTTCAACATATCCCCAGATACGCAGTATTTT. Amino acids: CASSFNISPDTQYF.

The chain has TRBV29-1 and TRBJ1-2; 7 bases agree with TRBD1. This CDR3 spans 12 amino acids. Germline CDR1 is SQVTM and CDR2 is ANQGSEA. The junction had 8 bases not matched to a gene; V was cut back by 6 bases and J by 7 bases. CDR3 DNA: TGCAGCGTAGAACAGGGGTTTGGTGGCTACACCTTC. This gives the protein CSVEQGFGGYTF.

This sequence joins TRBV27 and TRBJ1-3, with 7 positions matching TRBD1. Trimming took 0 bases from V and 4 from J; bases not matched to a gene: 3. The CDR3 contains 15 residues. Looked up from germline, CDR1 is MNHEY and CDR2 is SMNVEV (reference sequence). CDR3 DNA sequence: TGTGCCAGCAGTTTATCGACAGGGATGGGAAACACCATATATTTT. It yields the protein CASSLSTGMGNTIYF.